This entry lists 21 T cell receptor beta chains sequenced from one sample in a study of CD8 T cells in Susac syndrome. An amount of RNA that ranged from roughly 0.45 to 1 ug was reverse transcribed with random hexamers. Via MiXCR, TCRdb re-called the immunoSEQ multiplex PCR reads, giving one row per CDR3 protein. The profile covers fewer than 150,000 distinct CDR3 sequences, with around 94% appearing a single time and 0.27% taken by the ten largest. Sequencing input: CD8+ T cells from PBMCs. Every receptor here comes from a human donor in good health.

This clonotype appeared once. The junction shows a germline mismatch at one end, possibly a read error. The chain couples TRBV27 to TRBJ1-2; D is undetermined. Germline-derived CDR1 and CDR2 are MNHEY and SMNVEV (reference sequence). The CDR3 covers 13 residues. The CDR3 loop is CACSPQRSYGYTF. In DNA form, the CDR3 reads TGTGCCTGCAGTCCCCAACGATCCTATGGCTACACCTTC.

The J gene is TRBJ2-4, the V gene TRBV20-1; D is possibly TRBD2 (6 bases). This CDR3 is 12 amino acids long. Germline CDR1 and CDR2: DFQATT and SNEGSKA (reference sequence). The CDR3 nucleotides read TGCAGGGCGGGGCCGCGCCTAAACATTCAGTACTTC. Its translation: CRAGPRLNIQYF.

This chain connects TRBV20-1 to TRBJ1-4; 7 nucleotides agree with TRBD1. The germline gives CDR1 DFQATT, CDR2 SNEGSKA (reference sequence). CDR3 size: 14 residues. CDR3 sequence (DNA): TGCAGCCGCTCTCCGGACAGGTTTCATGAAAAACTGTTTTTT. This sequence encodes CSRSPDRFHEKLFF.

This clonotype was counted once. V gene TRBV7-2 combines with J gene TRBJ1-2; D not certain. CDR3 length: 14 residues. V was clipped by 1 base and J by 6 bases, with 12 bases between them. Germline V gene data show CDR1 as SGHTA and CDR2 as FQGNSA. This chain's CDR3 is CASSLEVVPHGYTF. The CDR3 region has the DNA TGTGCCAGCAGCTTAGAGGTCGTCCCTCATGGCTACACCTTC.

The chain combines TRBV27 with TRBJ1-5; TRBD1 matches 7 bases. V trimming: 2 bases; J trimming: 9 bases; junction bases outside the gene matches: 13. The CDR3 consists of 16 residues. The germline CDR1 and CDR2 sequences are MNHEY and SMNVEV (reference sequence). CDR3 DNA sequence: TGTGCCAGCAGTTTAATCTGGGAAGGGGGCGGATCGCCCCAGCATTTT. Translation gives CASSLIWEGGGSPQHF.

The table lists this clonotype with a count of one. The V gene is TRBV30, the J gene TRBJ2-7, with 7 positions matching TRBD1. In germline, CDR1 is GTSNPN, CDR2 SVGIG (reference sequence). The CDR3 runs to 13 residues. With V trimmed by 2 bases and J by 4 bases, 5 bases remained unmatched. CDR3 sequence (DNA): TGTGCCTGGAGTTCGACAGGGCCATACGAGCAGTACTTC. Amino acids: CAWSSTGPYEQYF.

CDR3 DNA sequence: TGTGCCACCAGTGCTACCCAGAACATGAACACTGAAGCTTTCTTT. Encoded protein: CATSATQNMNTEAFF. This rearrangement joins TRBV15 to TRBJ1-1; D remains ambiguous. CDR3 length: 15 amino acids. The V end was cut by 6 bases, the J end by 0 bases, with 14 bases between. From germline, CDR1 is LNHNV and CDR2 YYDKDF (reference sequence).

This chain uses TRBV6-1 with TRBJ2-3; D may be TRBD2 (6 bases). Germline V gives CDR1 MNHNS, CDR2 SASEGT. Trimming cost V 6 bases and J 3 bases, with 25 bases left between them. The CDR3 is made up of 18 amino acids. The CDR3 is CASRSLSGEAKPTDTQYF. The CDR3 DNA follows: TGTGCCAGCAGATCCCTCTCGGGAGAGGCCAAACCTACAGATACGCAGTATTTT.

The CDR3 is CASSQEFAGESYNEQFF. For the CDR3, the DNA is TGTGCCAGCAGCCAAGAATTCGCGGGAGAGTCCTACAATGAGCAGTTCTTC. This rearrangement joins TRBV3-1 to TRBJ2-1; 7 bases line up with TRBD2. Germline values: CDR1 LGHDT, CDR2 YNNKEL (reference sequence). V lost 0 bases to trimming and J lost 1 base; unmatched junction nucleotides: 6. The CDR3 is 17 amino acids.

The V call is TRBV9, the J call TRBJ2-2; TRBD1 matches 8 bases. The germline CDR1 and CDR2 sequences are SGDLS and YYNGEE. The V segment lost 3 bases and the J segment 9 bases; nucleotides outside the gene matches: 1. This CDR3 has 12 amino acids. The CDR3 loop is CASSGTGRELFF. In DNA form, the CDR3 reads TGTGCCAGCAGCGGGACAGGGCGGGAGCTGTTTTTT.

Here the CDR3 reads CASSRPDPDNEQFF. The CDR3 nucleotides read TGTGCCAGCAGTCGTCCAGACCCTGACAATGAGCAGTTCTTC. This rearrangement joins TRBV27 to TRBJ2-1; no reliable D call. V lost 5 bases and J lost 5, with 13 bases in between. The CDR3 sequence is 14 residues long. From germline, CDR1 is MNHEY and CDR2 SMNVEV (reference sequence).

The V gene is TRBV27, the J gene TRBJ1-2, with 8 bases lining up with TRBD1. J was trimmed by 6 bases and V by 5 bases; bases with no gene match: 11. CDR1 and CDR2 (germline): MNHEY, SMNVEV (reference sequence). This CDR3 has 15 residues. This CDR3 is CASSPQWTGNNGYTF. The CDR3 DNA sequence: TGTGCCAGCAGTCCTCAATGGACAGGGAACAATGGCTACACCTTC.

The CDR3 loop is CASSSWTGESSYEQYF. The CDR3, as DNA: TGTGCCAGCAGCTCATGGACAGGGGAGAGCTCCTACGAGCAGTACTTC. This rearrangement joins TRBV13 to TRBJ2-7, with 9 bases that match TRBD1. The CDR3 covers 16 residues. Trimming took 4 bases from V and 0 from J; bases not matched to a gene: 7. Germline V gene lookup returns CDR1 PRHDT and CDR2 FYEKMQ (reference sequence).

The V gene is TRBV7-2, the J gene TRBJ2-3; the match to TRBD1 covers 9 bases. This CDR3 is 15 amino acids long. CDR1 and CDR2 (germline): SGHTA, FQGNSA. The J segment lost 4 bases and the V segment lost 5 bases, leaving 7 bases of the junction unmatched. The CDR3 coding sequence is TGTGCCAGCAGCACCTGGGACAGGGCCCCAGATACGCAGTATTTT. This gives the protein CASSTWDRAPDTQYF.

This chain joins TRBV15 and TRBJ2-7; 8 bases are a match to TRBD2. The ends lost 0 bases at V and 2 bases at J; junction bases unmatched: 6. Germline assignment: CDR1 LNHNV and CDR2 YYDKDF (reference sequence). The CDR3 runs 16 residues. CDR3 sequence reads: CATSREASGRPYEQYF. DNA for the CDR3: TGTGCCACCAGCAGAGAGGCTAGCGGGCGCCCCTACGAGCAGTACTTC.

The chain joins TRBV4-3 to TRBJ2-1; the D gene is possibly TRBD1 (5 bases). The germline CDR1 and CDR2 sequences are LGHNA and YSLEER. Trimming took 1 base from V and 9 from J, leaving 13 bases between them. The CDR3 consists of 14 residues. CDR3 sequence reads: CASSQVPRVAEQFF. Here the CDR3 DNA reads TGCGCCAGCAGCCAAGTACCCAGGGTGGCTGAGCAGTTCTTC.

J is TRBJ2-2 and V is TRBV7-9, with no clear D. V was cut by 4 bases and J by 4 bases, with 13 bases left in between. Germline CDR1 is SEHNR and CDR2 is FQNEAQ (reference sequence). This CDR3 has 15 amino acids. The CDR3 spells CASSYWARATGELFF. DNA of the CDR3: TGTGCCAGCAGCTACTGGGCAAGGGCCACCGGGGAGCTGTTTTTT.

The gene calls are TRBV5-4 and TRBJ1-2; no firm D call. V lost 0 bases and J lost 2, with 8 bases in between. The CDR3 has 14 amino acids. In germline, CDR1 is SGHNT, CDR2 YYREEE (reference sequence). The CDR3: CASSLESHNYGYTF. The CDR3 DNA sequence: TGTGCCAGCAGCTTGGAGAGCCACAACTATGGCTACACCTTC.

This clonotype was observed once. This chain uses TRBV21-1 with TRBJ2-3; the D call TRBD1 from the table was never checked on the DNA. TRBV21-1 is a pseudogene. This CDR3 has 16 amino acids. The CDR3 DNA follows: TGTGCCCACAAAGTGGGTGGACTGGGGAACACAGATACGCAGTATTTT. Translated: CAHKVGGLGNTDTQYF.

The V gene is TRBV12-3 or TRBV12-4, the J gene TRBJ1-5, with D unclear. The CDR3 covers 14 residues. The ends were cut back, 6 bases at V and 0 bases at J, with 9 bases in the middle. The CDR3, as DNA: TGTGCCAGCAGGGAGGAATATAGCAATCAGCCCCAGCATTTT. Translating it yields CASREEYSNQPQHF.

The rearrangement links TRBV27 to TRBJ2-3; 7 bases agree with TRBD2. Germline trimming cut 11 bases from V and 4 bases from J; bases unmatched to any gene: 12. The V gene's germline CDR1 is MNHEY and CDR2 SMNVEV (reference sequence). The length of the CDR3 is 14 residues. CDR3 sequence reads: CAAGRGGVADTQYF. DNA for the CDR3: TGTGCCGCAGGTCGGGGAGGGGTCGCAGATACGCAGTATTTT.